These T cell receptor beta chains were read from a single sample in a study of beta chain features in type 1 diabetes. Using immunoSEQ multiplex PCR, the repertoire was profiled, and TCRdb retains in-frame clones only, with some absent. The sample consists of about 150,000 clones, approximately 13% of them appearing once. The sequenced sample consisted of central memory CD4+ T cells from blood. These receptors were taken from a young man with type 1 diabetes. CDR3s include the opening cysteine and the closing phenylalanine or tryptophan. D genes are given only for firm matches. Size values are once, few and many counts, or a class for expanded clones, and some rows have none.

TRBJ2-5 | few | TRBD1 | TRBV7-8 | CASSSLDRGETQYF | TGTGCCAGCAGCTCCCTGGACAGGGGGGAGACCCAGTACTTC
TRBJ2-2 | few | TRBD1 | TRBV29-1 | CSASSRGRVGELFF | TGCAGCGCCAGTTCCAGGGGGCGGGTCGGGGAGCTGTTTTTT
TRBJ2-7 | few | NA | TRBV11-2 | CASVRTPSYEQYF | TGTGCCAGCGTTCGGACACCATCCTACGAGCAGTACTTC
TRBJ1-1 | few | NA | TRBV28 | CASSFRVAEAFF | TGTGCCAGCAGTTTTAGGGTCGCTGAAGCTTTCTTT
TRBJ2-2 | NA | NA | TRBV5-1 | CASSLTGEAGELFF | TGCGCCAGCAGCTTAACAGGGGAGGCCGGGGAGCTGTTTTTT
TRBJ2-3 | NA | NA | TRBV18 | CASHKQARNTDTQYF | TGTGCCAGCCATAAACAGGCCAGAAACACAGATACGCAGTATTTT
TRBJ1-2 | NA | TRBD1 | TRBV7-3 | CASSLAQGDGYTF | TGTGCCAGCAGCTTAGCACAGGGGGATGGCTACACCTTC
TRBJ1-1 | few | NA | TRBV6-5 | CASSYGGRVVTEAFF | TGTGCCAGCAGTTACGGGGGGAGGGTGGTCACTGAAGCTTTCTTT
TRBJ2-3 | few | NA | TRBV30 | CAWSPGRPTDTQYF | TGTGCCTGGAGTCCGGGACGGCCCACAGATACGCAGTATTTT
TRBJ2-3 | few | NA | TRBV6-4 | CASSPHLWDTQYF | TGTGCCAGCAGTCCCCATTTGTGGGATACGCAGTATTTT
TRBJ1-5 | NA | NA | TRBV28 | CASSSGTVNQPQHF | TGTGCCAGCAGTTCCGGGACCGTCAATCAGCCCCAGCATTTT
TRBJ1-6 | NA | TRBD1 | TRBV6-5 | CASSWDRGGSPLHF | TGTGCCAGCAGTTGGGACAGGGGAGGTTCACCCCTCCACTTT
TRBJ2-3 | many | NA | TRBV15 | CATSRDHGNTQYF | TGTGCCACCAGCAGAGATCATGGGAATACGCAGTATTTT
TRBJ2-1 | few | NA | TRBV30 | CAWSVHGGINEQFF | TGTGCCTGGAGCGTACACGGGGGTATCAATGAGCAGTTCTTC
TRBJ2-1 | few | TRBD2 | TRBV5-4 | CASSLSPGLVAGNNEQFF | TGTGCCAGCAGCTTGTCTCCCGGGTTGGTAGCGGGGAACAATGAGCAGTTCTTC
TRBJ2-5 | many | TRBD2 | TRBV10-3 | CAISEALAGKETQYF | TGTGCCATCAGTGAGGCCCTAGCGGGGAAAGAGACCCAGTACTTC
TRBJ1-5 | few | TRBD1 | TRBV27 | CASSPRQGQTTQPQHF | TGTGCCAGCAGTCCCCGACAGGGCCAGACAACTCAGCCCCAGCATTTT
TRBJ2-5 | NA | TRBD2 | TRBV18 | CASSPQRGGQETQYF | TGTGCCAGCTCACCCCAGCGGGGGGGCCAAGAGACCCAGTACTTC
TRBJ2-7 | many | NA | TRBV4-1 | CASSQELPSAAASYEQYF | TGCGCCAGCAGCCAAGAGCTGCCTAGCGCCGCTGCTTCCTACGAGCAGTACTTC
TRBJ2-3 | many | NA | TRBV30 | CAWTLGDTQYF | TGTGCCTGGACCCTCGGGGATACGCAGTATTTT
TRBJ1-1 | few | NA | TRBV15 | CATSRESTGNTEAFF | TGTGCCACCAGCAGAGAATCAACAGGGAACACTGAAGCTTTCTTT
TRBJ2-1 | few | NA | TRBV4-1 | CASSQGSGDSYNEQFF | TGCGCCAGCAGCCAAGGGTCCGGGGACTCCTACAATGAGCAGTTCTTC
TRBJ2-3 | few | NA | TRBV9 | CASSPRGGADTQYF | TGTGCCAGCAGCCCACGGGGCGGGGCAGATACGCAGTATTTT
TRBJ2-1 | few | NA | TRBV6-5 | CASSYSTTYNEQFF | TGTGCCAGCAGTTACTCGACCACCTACAATGAGCAGTTCTTC
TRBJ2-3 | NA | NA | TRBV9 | CASSVTPGSTDTQYF | TGTGCCAGCAGCGTAACTCCGGGGAGCACAGATACGCAGTATTTT
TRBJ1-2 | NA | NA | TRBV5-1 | CASSPLTGHGYTF | TGCGCCAGCAGCCCTTTGACGGGACATGGCTACACCTTC
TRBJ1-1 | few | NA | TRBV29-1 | CSVEGTFGEYAFF | TGCAGCGTTGAAGGTACATTTGGGGAATATGCTTTCTTT
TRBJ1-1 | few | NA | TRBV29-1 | CSVEEQVNTEAFF | TGCAGCGTCGAAGAGCAGGTGAACACTGAAGCTTTCTTT
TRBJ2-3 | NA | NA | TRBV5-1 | CASSPWGDSTDTQYF | TGCGCCAGCAGCCCCTGGGGGGATAGCACAGATACGCAGTATTTT
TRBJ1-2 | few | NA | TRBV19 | CASSMVDTYGYTF | TGTGCCAGTAGTATGGTGGACACCTATGGCTACACCTTC
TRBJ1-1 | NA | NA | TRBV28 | CASSLIRAGNTEAFF | TGTGCCAGCAGTTTAATCAGGGCCGGGAACACTGAAGCTTTCTTT
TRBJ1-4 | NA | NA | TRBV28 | CASTVSNEKLFF | TGTGCCAGCACCGTGTCTAATGAAAAACTGTTTTTT
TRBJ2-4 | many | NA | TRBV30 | CAWSVPQLLAKNIQYF | TGTGCCTGGAGTGTACCGCAGCTACTAGCCAAAAACATTCAGTACTTC
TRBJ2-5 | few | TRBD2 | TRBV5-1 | CASSLAVAGVKETQYF | TGCGCCAGCAGCTTGGCGGTAGCGGGGGTCAAAGAGACCCAGTACTTC
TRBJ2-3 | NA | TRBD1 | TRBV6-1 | CASSTGVGTDTQYF | TGTGCCAGCAGCACAGGGGTCGGCACAGATACGCAGTATTTT
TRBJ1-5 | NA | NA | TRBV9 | CASSVGGDYSNQPQHF | TGTGCCAGCAGCGTGGGCGGGGATTATAGCAATCAGCCCCAGCATTTT
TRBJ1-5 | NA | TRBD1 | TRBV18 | CASSQSGTGTNQPQHF | TGTGCCAGCTCACAATCCGGGACAGGGACTAATCAGCCCCAGCATTTT